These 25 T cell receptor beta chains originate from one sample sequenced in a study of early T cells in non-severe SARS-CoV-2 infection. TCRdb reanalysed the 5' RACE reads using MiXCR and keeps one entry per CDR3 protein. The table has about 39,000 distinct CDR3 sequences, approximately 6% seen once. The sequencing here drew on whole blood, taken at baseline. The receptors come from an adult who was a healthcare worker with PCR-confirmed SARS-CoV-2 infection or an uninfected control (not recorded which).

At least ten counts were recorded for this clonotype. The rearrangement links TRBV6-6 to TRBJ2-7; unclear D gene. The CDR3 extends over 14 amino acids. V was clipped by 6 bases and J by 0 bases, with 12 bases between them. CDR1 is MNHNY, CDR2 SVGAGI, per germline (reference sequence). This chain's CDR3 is CASSLITSSYEQYF. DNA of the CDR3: TGTGCCAGCAGCCTTATTACCAGCTCCTACGAGCAGTACTTC.

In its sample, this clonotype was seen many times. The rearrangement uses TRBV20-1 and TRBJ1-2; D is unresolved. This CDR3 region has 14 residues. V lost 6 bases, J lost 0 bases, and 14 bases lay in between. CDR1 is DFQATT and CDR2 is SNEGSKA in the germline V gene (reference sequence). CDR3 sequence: CSAPPGGPNYGYTF. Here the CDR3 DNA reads TGCAGTGCCCCTCCAGGAGGTCCTAACTATGGCTACACCTTC.

In nucleotides, the CDR3 is TGTGCCAGCAGCTTAGGATCTCCGGGCCAGCCCCAGCATTTT. Protein: CASSLGSPGQPQHF. V usage is TRBV7-2 and J usage is TRBJ1-5; D unresolved. The CDR3 loop spans 14 amino acids. The V end lost 1 base, the J end lost 7 bases, and 11 bases lay between the germline ends. The germline V gene encodes CDR1 SGHTA and CDR2 FQGNSA.

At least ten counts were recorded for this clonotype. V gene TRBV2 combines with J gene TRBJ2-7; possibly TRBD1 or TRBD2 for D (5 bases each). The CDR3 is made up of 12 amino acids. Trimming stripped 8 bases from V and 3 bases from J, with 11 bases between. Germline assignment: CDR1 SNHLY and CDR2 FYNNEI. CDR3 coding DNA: TGTGCCAGCTGGGACGGACTCTACGAGCAGTACTTC. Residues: CASWDGLYEQYF.

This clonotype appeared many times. This chain's CDR3 is CASSLGLAGTDTQYF. The DNA for the CDR3 is TGTGCCAGCAGCTTAGGACTTGCCGGTACAGATACGCAGTATTTT. The chain has TRBV7-2 and TRBJ2-3; D is uncertain. Trimming shortened V by 1 base and J by 3 bases, and 11 bases separated the two germline ends. This CDR3 is built from 15 residues. Germline V gives CDR1 SGHTA, CDR2 FQGNSA.

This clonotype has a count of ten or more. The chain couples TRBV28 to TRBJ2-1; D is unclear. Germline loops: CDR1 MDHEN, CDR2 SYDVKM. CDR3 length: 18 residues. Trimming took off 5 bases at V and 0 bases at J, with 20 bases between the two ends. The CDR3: CASSMLLGGGASYNEQFF. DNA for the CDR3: TGTGCCAGCAGTATGCTTCTCGGTGGCGGAGCCTCCTACAATGAGCAGTTCTTC.

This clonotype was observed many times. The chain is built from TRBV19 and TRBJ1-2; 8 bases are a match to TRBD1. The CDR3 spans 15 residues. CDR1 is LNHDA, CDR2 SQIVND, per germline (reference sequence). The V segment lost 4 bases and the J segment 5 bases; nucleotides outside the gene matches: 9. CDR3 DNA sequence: TGTGCCAGTAGTAGGGGGCTGGACAGGGAATATGGCTACACCTTC. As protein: CASSRGLDREYGYTF.

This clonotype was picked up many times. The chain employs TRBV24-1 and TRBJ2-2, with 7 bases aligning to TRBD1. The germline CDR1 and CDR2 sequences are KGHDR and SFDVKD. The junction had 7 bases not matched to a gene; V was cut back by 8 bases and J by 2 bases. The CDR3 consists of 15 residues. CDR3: CATKATGDNTGELFF. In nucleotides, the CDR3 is TGTGCCACCAAGGCCACAGGGGATAACACCGGGGAGCTGTTTTTT.

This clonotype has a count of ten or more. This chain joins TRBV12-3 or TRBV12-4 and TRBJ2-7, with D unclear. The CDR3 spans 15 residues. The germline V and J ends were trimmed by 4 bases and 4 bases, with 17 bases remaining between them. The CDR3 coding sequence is TGTGCCAGCAGTTCGGACGGGTACTCATCGTACGAGCAGTACTTC. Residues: CASSSDGYSSYEQYF.

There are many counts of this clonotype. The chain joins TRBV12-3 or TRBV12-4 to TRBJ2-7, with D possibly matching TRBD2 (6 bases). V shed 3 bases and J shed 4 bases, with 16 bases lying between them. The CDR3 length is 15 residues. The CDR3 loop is CASSFRSVSGYEQYF. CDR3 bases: TGTGCCAGCAGTTTTCGTTCCGTCAGCGGGTACGAGCAGTACTTC.

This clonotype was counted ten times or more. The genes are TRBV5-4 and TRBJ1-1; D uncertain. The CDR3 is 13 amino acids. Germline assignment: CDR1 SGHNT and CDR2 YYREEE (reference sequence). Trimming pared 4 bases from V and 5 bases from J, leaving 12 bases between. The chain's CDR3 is CASSSPAETEAFF. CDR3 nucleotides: TGTGCCAGCAGCAGTCCTGCGGAGACTGAAGCTTTCTTT. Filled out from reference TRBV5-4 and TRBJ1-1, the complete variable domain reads ETGVTQSPTHLIKTRGQQVTLRCSSQSGHNTVSWYQQALGQGPQFIFQYYREEENGRGNFPPRFSGLQFPNYSSELNVNALELDDSALYLCASSSPAETEAFFGQGTRLTVV.

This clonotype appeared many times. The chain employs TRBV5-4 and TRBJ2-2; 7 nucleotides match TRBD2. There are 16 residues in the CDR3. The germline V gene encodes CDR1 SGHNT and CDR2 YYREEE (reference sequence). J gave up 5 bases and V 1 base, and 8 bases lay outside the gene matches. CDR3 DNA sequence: TGTGCCAGCAGCTTGTCTAGCGGTTTGGGGACCGGGGAGCTGTTTTTT. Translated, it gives CASSLSSGLGTGELFF.

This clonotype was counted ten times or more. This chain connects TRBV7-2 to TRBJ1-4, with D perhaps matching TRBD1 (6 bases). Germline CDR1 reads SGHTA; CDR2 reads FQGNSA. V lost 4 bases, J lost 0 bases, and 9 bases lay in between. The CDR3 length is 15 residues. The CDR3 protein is CASSSGHSTNEKLFF. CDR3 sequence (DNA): TGTGCCAGCAGCTCGGGACACTCAACTAATGAAAAACTGTTTTTT.

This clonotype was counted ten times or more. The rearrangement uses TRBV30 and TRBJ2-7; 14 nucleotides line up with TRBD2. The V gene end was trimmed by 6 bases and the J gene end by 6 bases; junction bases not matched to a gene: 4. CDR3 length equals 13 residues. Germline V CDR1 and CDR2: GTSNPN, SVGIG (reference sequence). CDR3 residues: CACPGLAGVEQYF. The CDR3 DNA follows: TGTGCCTGCCCGGGACTAGCGGGGGTCGAGCAGTACTTC.

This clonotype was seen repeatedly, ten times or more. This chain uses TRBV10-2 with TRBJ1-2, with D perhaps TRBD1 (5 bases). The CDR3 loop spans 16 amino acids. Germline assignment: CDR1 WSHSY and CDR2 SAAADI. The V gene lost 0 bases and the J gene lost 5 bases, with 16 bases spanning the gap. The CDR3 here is CASSESIWGRPYGYTF. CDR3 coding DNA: TGCGCCAGCAGTGAGTCGATCTGGGGCCGACCTTATGGCTACACCTTC.

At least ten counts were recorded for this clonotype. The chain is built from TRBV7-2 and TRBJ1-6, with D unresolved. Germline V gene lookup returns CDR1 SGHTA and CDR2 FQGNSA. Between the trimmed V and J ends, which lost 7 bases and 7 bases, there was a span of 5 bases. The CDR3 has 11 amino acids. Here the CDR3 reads CASKANSPLHF. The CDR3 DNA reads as TGTGCCAGCAAGGCCAATTCACCCCTCCACTTT.

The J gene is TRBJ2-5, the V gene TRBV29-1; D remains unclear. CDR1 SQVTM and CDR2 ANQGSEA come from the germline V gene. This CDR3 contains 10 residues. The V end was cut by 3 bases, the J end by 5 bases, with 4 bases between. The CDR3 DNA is TGCAGCGTTGACGAGGAGACCCAGTACTTC. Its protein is CSVDEETQYF. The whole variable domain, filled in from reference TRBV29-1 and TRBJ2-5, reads SAVISQKPSRDICQRGTSLTIQCQVDSQVTMMFWYRQQPGQSLTLIATANQGSEATYESGFVIDKFPISRPNLTFSTLTVSNMSPEDSSIYLCSVDEETQYFGPGTRLLVL.

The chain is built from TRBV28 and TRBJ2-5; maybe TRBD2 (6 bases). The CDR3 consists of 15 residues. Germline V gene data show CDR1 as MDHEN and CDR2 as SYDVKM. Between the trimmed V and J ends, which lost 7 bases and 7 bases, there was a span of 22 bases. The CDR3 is CASTLRAGPQRTQYF. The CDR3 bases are TGTGCCAGCACCCTCAGGGCGGGGCCCCAAAGGACCCAGTACTTC. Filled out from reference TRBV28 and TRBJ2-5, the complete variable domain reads DVKVTQSSRYLVKRTGEKVFLECVQDMDHENMFWYRQDPGLGLRLIYFSYDVKMKEKGDIPEGYSVSREKKERFSLILESASTNQTSMYLCASTLRAGPQRTQYFGPGTRLLVL.

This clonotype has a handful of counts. The CDR3, as DNA: TGTGCCAGCAGTCGCAACACCGGGGAGCTGTTTTTT. This gives the protein CASSRNTGELFF. The chain has TRBV7-2 and TRBJ2-2; D gene uncertain. This CDR3 has 12 amino acids. CDR1 is SGHTA, CDR2 FQGNSA, per germline. Trimming left V 6 bases short and J 2 bases short, with 4 bases between.

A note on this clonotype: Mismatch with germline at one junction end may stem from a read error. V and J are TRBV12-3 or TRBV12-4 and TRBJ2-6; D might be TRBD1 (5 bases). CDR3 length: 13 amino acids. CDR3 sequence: CASSLSGANVLIF. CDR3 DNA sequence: TGTGCCAGCAGCCTCTCTGGGGCCAACGTCCTGATTTTC.

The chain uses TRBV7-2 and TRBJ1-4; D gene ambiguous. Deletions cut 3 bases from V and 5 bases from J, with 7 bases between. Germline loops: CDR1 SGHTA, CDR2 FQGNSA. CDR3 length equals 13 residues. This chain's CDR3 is CASSFVMNEKLFF. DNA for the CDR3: TGTGCCAGCAGCTTCGTGATGAATGAAAAACTGTTTTTT.

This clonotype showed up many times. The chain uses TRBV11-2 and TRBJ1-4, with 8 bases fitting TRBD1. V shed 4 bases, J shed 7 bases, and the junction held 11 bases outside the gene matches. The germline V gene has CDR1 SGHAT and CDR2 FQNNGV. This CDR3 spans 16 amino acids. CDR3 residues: CASSSGQVVDSEKLFF. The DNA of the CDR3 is TGTGCCAGCAGCTCGGGACAGGTTGTGGATAGTGAAAAACTGTTTTTT.

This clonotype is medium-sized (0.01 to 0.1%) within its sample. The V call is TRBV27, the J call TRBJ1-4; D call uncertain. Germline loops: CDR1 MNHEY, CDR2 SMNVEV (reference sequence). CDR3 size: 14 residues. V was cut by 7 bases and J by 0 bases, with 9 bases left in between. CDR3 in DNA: TGTGCCAGCACAACGGACCCAACTAATGAAAAACTGTTTTTT. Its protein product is CASTTDPTNEKLFF.

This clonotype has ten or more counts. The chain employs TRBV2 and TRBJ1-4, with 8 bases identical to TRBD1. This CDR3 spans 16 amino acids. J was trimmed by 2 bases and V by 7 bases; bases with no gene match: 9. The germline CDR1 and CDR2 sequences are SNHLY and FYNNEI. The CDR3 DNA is TGTGCCAGCATCACAGGGGGGAAGCGGACTAATGAAAAACTGTTTTTT. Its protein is CASITGGKRTNEKLFF.

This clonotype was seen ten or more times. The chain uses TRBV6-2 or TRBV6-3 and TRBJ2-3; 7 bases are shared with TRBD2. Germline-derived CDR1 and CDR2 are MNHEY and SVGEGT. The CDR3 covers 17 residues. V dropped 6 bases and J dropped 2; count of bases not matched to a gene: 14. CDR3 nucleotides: TGTGCCAGCAGACTCGCCGGGCTAGCGGCCTACACAGATACGCAGTATTTT. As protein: CASRLAGLAAYTDTQYF.